Below, 30 T cell receptor beta chains from the same sample are listed, as sequenced in a study of persistence of HIV-infected CD4 T cells. Cells were stimulated with CMV-infected fibroblast lysates at roughly 10 ug/mL. CD40L-negative CD69-negative CD45RO-high memory CD4+ T cells were sorted as populations depleted of antigen-responding cells. Their antigens remain unidentified. This was the immunoSEQ version 4 assay in survey mode. The table came from immunoSEQ multiplex PCR; TCRdb's copy has only in-frame clones and leaves some out. The table shows 40,000 to 50,000 clones, with 70% to 80% occurring only once. This sample comprised CD4+ T cells sorted from PBMCs after roughly 19-hour stimulation, obtained from a patient who received antiretroviral therapy. All receptors derive from an adult man with HIV who was CMV-seropositive.

V and J are TRBV10-3 and TRBJ1-5; TRBD1 is a possible D gene (6 bases). Germline V CDR1 and CDR2: ENHRY, SYGVKD. The CDR3 length is 12 residues. The germline V and J ends were trimmed by 6 bases and 12 bases, with 15 bases remaining between them. DNA of the CDR3: TGTGCCATCAGGGACAACAGGGATCTCCAGCATTTT. Amino acids: CAIRDNRDLQHF.

The rearrangement joins TRBV6-5 to TRBJ2-1; the D gene is possibly TRBD1 (5 bases). Germline CDR1 MNHEY, CDR2 SVGAGI. The V end lost 4 bases, the J end lost 3 bases, and 10 bases lay between the germline ends. The CDR3 runs 14 residues. CDR3 amino acids: CASSSSGFYNEQFF. CDR3 coding DNA: TGTGCCAGCAGTTCCTCAGGGTTCTACAATGAGCAGTTCTTC.

The chain has TRBV2 and TRBJ1-2; 7 nucleotides align to TRBD1. The trim removed 7 bases at V and 3 bases at J, leaving 11 bases unmatched. The CDR3 is made up of 15 amino acids. CDR1 and CDR2 from the germline V gene are SNHLY and FYNNEI. The CDR3 DNA is TGTGCCAGCACCTTCGACACCGGACAGGACTATGGCTACACCTTC. Protein product: CASTFDTGQDYGYTF.

The V gene is TRBV6-4, the J gene TRBJ2-1; D call uncertain. This CDR3 has 13 residues. Germline V lookup: CDR1 MRHNA, CDR2 SNTAGT. V lost 2 bases, J lost 7 bases, and 9 bases lay in between. CDR3 bases: TGTGCCAGCAGTGACGAGGTTGGGAATGAGCAGTTCTTC. This sequence encodes CASSDEVGNEQFF.

In this sample, this clone turned up a few times. This sequence joins TRBV18 and TRBJ1-2, with 9 bases lining up with TRBD1. This CDR3 spans 16 amino acids. Unmatched junction bases numbered 7, after V lost 3 bases and J lost 2 bases. Germline assignment: CDR1 KGHSH and CDR2 LQKENI. DNA of the CDR3: TGTGCCAGCTCACCCCCGGGACAGGGAGAAAACTATGGCTACACCTTC. Its translation is CASSPPGQGENYGYTF.

V is TRBV9 and J is TRBJ1-2, with 9 bases identical to TRBD1. CDR1 is SGDLS and CDR2 is YYNGEE in the germline V gene. The CDR3 runs to 14 residues. With 3 bases clipped from V and 8 bases from J, the junction kept 8 bases outside the gene matches. CDR3 DNA sequence: TGTGCCAGCAGCGATGGGACAGGGCTACGGGGCTACACCTTC. Its translation is CASSDGTGLRGYTF.

The chain combines TRBV18 with TRBJ1-2; D is unresolved. The germline gives CDR1 KGHSH, CDR2 LQKENI. V was pared by 1 base and J by 6 bases, with 12 bases between. This CDR3 is built from 14 residues. CDR3 nucleotide sequence: TGTGCCAGCTCACCACAAAGTGAGAAGGATGGCTACACCTTC. It yields the protein CASSPQSEKDGYTF. Drawing the rest from reference TRBV18 and TRBJ1-2, the complete variable domain is NAGVMQNPRHLVRRRGQEARLRCSPMKGHSHVYWYRQLPEEGLKFMVYLQKENIIDESGMPKERFSAEFPKEGPSILRIQQVVRGDSAAYFCASSPQSEKDGYTFGSGTRLTVV.

The chain employs TRBV30 and TRBJ1-6, with 8 positions matching TRBD1. V was clipped by 4 bases and J by 7 bases; unmatched bases: 9. This CDR3 comprises 15 residues. Germline CDR1 is GTSNPN and CDR2 is SVGIG (reference sequence). CDR3 protein: CAWNKDRGFNSPLHF. CDR3 bases: TGTGCCTGGAATAAAGACAGGGGATTCAATTCACCCCTCCACTTT.

This chain connects TRBV5-5 to TRBJ2-7, with a weak D call TRBD2 (5 bases). The CDR3 has 15 amino acids. CDR1 is SGHKS and CDR2 is YYEKEE in the germline V gene (reference sequence). Trimming removed 1 base at V and 5 bases at J, with 16 bases between. As DNA, the CDR3 is TGTGCCAGCAGCTTGCATCCCTACTCGGGGAACGAGCAGTACTTC. This encodes CASSLHPYSGNEQYF.

This sequence joins TRBV2 and TRBJ1-6; D possibly corresponds to TRBD1 (5 bases). The CDR3 runs to 14 residues. Trimming removed 1 base from V and 12 bases from J, with 13 bases in between. Germline loops: CDR1 SNHLY, CDR2 FYNNEI. CDR3 nucleotide sequence: TGTGCCAGCAGTGAAGAGGCAGGGAGAGGACCCCTCCACTTT. Translating gives CASSEEAGRGPLHF.

The rearrangement joins TRBV15 to TRBJ1-2, with D possibly matching TRBD1 (5 bases). V lost 0 bases and J 8 bases, leaving 16 bases between the germline ends. Germline-derived CDR1 and CDR2 are LNHNV and YYDKDF (reference sequence). This CDR3 region has 15 residues. For the CDR3, the DNA is TGTGCCACCAGCAGAGATCCGGCAGGGAGAGGGGGCTACACCTTC. Amino acids: CATSRDPAGRGGYTF.

V gene TRBV28 combines with J gene TRBJ1-2; 7 bases align to TRBD1. Looked up from germline, CDR1 is MDHEN and CDR2 is SYDVKM. Trimming took 2 bases from V and 0 from J; bases not matched to a gene: 15. This CDR3 contains 19 residues. The DNA of the CDR3 is TGTGCCAGCAGTTTAGGTCGGGGGGGACAGACATATGCTAACTATGGCTACACCTTC. Translation: CASSLGRGGQTYANYGYTF.

This chain connects TRBV6-1 to TRBJ2-3; weak D call: TRBD2 (5 bases). This CDR3 region has 16 residues. Germline V lookup: CDR1 MNHNS, CDR2 SASEGT. V was pared by 4 bases and J by 1 base, with 15 bases between. The CDR3, as DNA: TGTGCCAGCAGTGTCGAAGGACTTGCCGGCACAGATACGCAGTATTTT. Its translation is CASSVEGLAGTDTQYF.

The rearrangement uses TRBV14 and TRBJ1-2; D not certain. The CDR3 extends over 13 amino acids. Trimming stripped 3 bases from V and 1 base from J, with 6 bases between. Germline assignment: CDR1 SGHDN and CDR2 FVKESK. The CDR3: CASSQAYNYGYTF. CDR3 DNA sequence: TGTGCCAGCAGCCAGGCGTATAACTATGGCTACACCTTC.

The chain uses TRBV6-2 or TRBV6-3 and TRBJ1-1; D unclear. Germline V lookup: CDR1 MNHEY, CDR2 SVGEGT. The CDR3 runs to 13 residues. Trimming took 2 bases from V and 7 from J, leaving 11 bases between them. The CDR3 loop reads CASSYSVVVEAFF. The CDR3 DNA sequence: TGTGCCAGCAGTTACAGCGTAGTTGTTGAAGCTTTCTTT.

The rearrangement uses TRBV21-1 and TRBJ2-2; the DNA was not compared with TRBD2, the D call given in the table. TRBV21-1 represents a pseudogene. The CDR3 is made up of 19 amino acids. CDR3 loop: CASSFRLRTSVANTGELFF. CDR3 DNA: TGTGCCAGCAGCTTTCGGCTACGGACTAGCGTTGCGAACACCGGGGAGCTGTTTTTT.

The chain combines TRBV6-2 or TRBV6-3 with TRBJ2-5; no clear D. Per the germline V gene, CDR1 is MNHEY and CDR2 is SVGEGT. The CDR3 sequence is 11 residues long. V lost 4 bases and J lost 5, with 5 bases in between. As DNA, the CDR3 is TGTGCCAGCAGTTCCGCGGAGACCCAGTACTTC. Amino acids: CASSSAETQYF.

This clone came up a few times. The rearrangement uses TRBV30 and TRBJ2-5; 9 positions agree with TRBD1. Germline loops: CDR1 GTSNPN, CDR2 SVGIG (reference sequence). The length of the CDR3 is 13 residues. Trimming took 4 bases from V and 5 from J; bases not matched to a gene: 5. CDR3 in amino acids: CAWNGQGKETQYF. Here the CDR3 DNA reads TGTGCCTGGAACGGACAGGGGAAGGAGACCCAGTACTTC.

V and J are TRBV5-5 and TRBJ2-7; D call uncertain. This CDR3 is built from 15 residues. The V and J ends lost 0 bases and 3 bases respectively, with 13 bases between them. The germline gives CDR1 SGHKS, CDR2 YYEKEE (reference sequence). This CDR3 is CASSLESGIRYEQYF. CDR3 coding DNA: TGTGCCAGCAGCTTGGAATCGGGTATACGCTACGAGCAGTACTTC. The full variable domain, with the rest looked up from reference TRBV5-5 and TRBJ2-7, is DAGVTQSPTHLIKTRGQQVTLRCSPISGHKSVSWYQQVLGQGPQFIFQYYEKEERGRGNFPDRFSARQFPNYSSELNVNALLLGDSALYLCASSLESGIRYEQYFGPGTRLTVT.

The CDR3 region has the DNA TGTGCCATCAGAGGGACTAGCGGGAGCTCCTACGAGCAGTACTTC. Residues: CAIRGTSGSSYEQYF. This rearrangement joins TRBV10-3 to TRBJ2-7; 14 bases line up with TRBD2. Unmatched junction bases numbered 1, after V lost 6 bases and J lost 0 bases. Per the germline V gene, CDR1 is ENHRY and CDR2 is SYGVKD. The CDR3 consists of 15 residues.

The chain combines TRBV5-1 with TRBJ2-1; D call uncertain. Trimming removed 4 bases at V and 0 bases at J, with 14 bases between. The CDR3 has 16 amino acids. Germline V lookup: CDR1 SGHRS, CDR2 YFSETQ. CDR3 coding DNA: TGCGCCAGCAGCCCGGTCTTAAGAGGCTCCTACAATGAGCAGTTCTTC. Translated: CASSPVLRGSYNEQFF.

The chain joins TRBV28 to TRBJ2-7; D is possibly TRBD1 (7 bases). The CDR3 has 15 residues. CDR1 and CDR2 from the germline V gene are MDHEN and SYDVKM. Trimming removed 6 bases from V and 3 bases from J, with 18 bases in between. CDR3 nucleotides: TGTGCCAGCAGCCCTCAGCCAGGGGGGAGCTACGAGCAGTACTTC. Translated: CASSPQPGGSYEQYF.

CDR3 sequence (DNA): TGTGCCAGCATGCGCGGGACAGGGGAGACCCAGTACTTC. As protein: CASMRGTGETQYF. The chain links TRBV2 to TRBJ2-5; 9 nucleotides match TRBD1. Trimming removed 7 bases from V and 5 bases from J; junction bases left unmatched: 5. Germline CDR1 reads SNHLY; CDR2 reads FYNNEI. This CDR3 is built from 13 residues.

The chain is built from TRBV6-5 and TRBJ1-4; D is unresolved. V dropped 4 bases and J dropped 8 bases, with 14 bases sitting between them. CDR1 and CDR2 from the germline V gene are MNHEY and SVGAGI. There are 14 residues in the CDR3. CDR3 in amino acids: CASSLDKVDEKLFF. The CDR3 coding sequence is TGTGCCAGCAGTTTAGATAAGGTAGACGAAAAACTGTTTTTT.

The chain combines TRBV18 with TRBJ1-5; D is possibly TRBD1 (6 bases). The CDR3 contains 15 residues. The germline V gene has CDR1 KGHSH and CDR2 LQKENI. Trimming removed 6 bases at V and 0 bases at J, with 12 bases between. The CDR3 DNA reads as TGTGCCAGCTCTACCACAGGGATTAGCAATCAGCCCCAGCATTTT. As protein: CASSTTGISNQPQHF.

The V gene is TRBV3-1 (or the pseudogene TRBV3-2), the J gene TRBJ2-1; the D call may be TRBD1 or TRBD2 (5 bases each). This CDR3 is built from 13 residues. Trimming pared 4 bases from V and 7 bases from J, leaving 11 bases between. Germline V CDR1 and CDR2: LGHDT, YNNKEL (reference sequence). The CDR3 region is CASSPGRVNEQFF. CDR3 nucleotide sequence: TGTGCCAGCAGCCCGGGACGGGTGAATGAGCAGTTCTTC.

This chain joins TRBV2 and TRBJ2-2; tentative D call: TRBD1 (5 bases). CDR1 SNHLY and CDR2 FYNNEI come from the germline V gene. CDR3 length equals 14 residues. V lost 7 bases, J lost 3 bases, and 12 bases lay in between. CDR3 in DNA: TGTGCCAGCACCATACAGGTTTACACCGGGGAGCTGTTTTTT. Its protein is CASTIQVYTGELFF.

CDR3 residues: CASSYKRNTEAFF. CDR3 bases: TGTGCCAGCAGTTACAAGAGGAACACTGAAGCTTTCTTT. The rearrangement links TRBV6-5 to TRBJ1-1; no clear D gene. Germline CDR1 MNHEY, CDR2 SVGAGI. V lost 2 bases and J 1 base, leaving 5 bases between the germline ends. The CDR3 loop spans 13 amino acids.

The chain combines TRBV29-1 with TRBJ1-1; D is undetermined. This CDR3 comprises 11 residues. The V and J ends lost 4 bases and 9 bases respectively, with 12 bases between them. Germline V gene data show CDR1 as SQVTM and CDR2 as ANQGSEA. The CDR3 reads CSVGHLAQAFF. Written as DNA, the CDR3 is TGCAGCGTTGGCCACTTGGCTCAAGCTTTCTTT.

The chain combines TRBV19 with TRBJ2-1, with D perhaps matching TRBD2 (5 bases). V gave up 8 bases and J gave up 2 bases, with 13 bases separating them. Looked up from germline, CDR1 is LNHDA and CDR2 is SQIVND (reference sequence). The CDR3 length is 14 residues. The CDR3, as DNA: TGTGCCAGTTCCCGGGGAATACCCTACAATGAGCAGTTCTTC. It translates to CASSRGIPYNEQFF.